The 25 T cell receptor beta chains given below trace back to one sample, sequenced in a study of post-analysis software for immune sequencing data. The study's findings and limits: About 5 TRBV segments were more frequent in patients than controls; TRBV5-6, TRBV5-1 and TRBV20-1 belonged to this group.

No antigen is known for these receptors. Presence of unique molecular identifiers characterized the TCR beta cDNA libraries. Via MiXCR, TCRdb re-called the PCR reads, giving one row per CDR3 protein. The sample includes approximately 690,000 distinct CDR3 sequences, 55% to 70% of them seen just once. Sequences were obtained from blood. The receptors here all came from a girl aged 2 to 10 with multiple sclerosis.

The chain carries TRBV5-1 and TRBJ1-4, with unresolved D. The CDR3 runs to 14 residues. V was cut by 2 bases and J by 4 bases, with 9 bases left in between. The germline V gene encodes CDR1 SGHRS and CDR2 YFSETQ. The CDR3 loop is CASSFAENNEKLFF. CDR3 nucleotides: TGCGCCAGCAGCTTTGCCGAGAATAATGAAAAACTGTTTTTT.

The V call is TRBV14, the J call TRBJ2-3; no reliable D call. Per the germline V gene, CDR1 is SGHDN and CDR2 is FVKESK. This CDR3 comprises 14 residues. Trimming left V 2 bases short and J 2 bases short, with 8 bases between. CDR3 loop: CASSQSGNTDTQYF. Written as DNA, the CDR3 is TGTGCCAGCAGCCAAAGTGGGAACACAGATACGCAGTATTTT.

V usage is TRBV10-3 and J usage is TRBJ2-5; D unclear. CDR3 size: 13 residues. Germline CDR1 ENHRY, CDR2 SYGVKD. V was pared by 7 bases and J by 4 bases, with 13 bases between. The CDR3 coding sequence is TGTGCCATCAATCAGCAAGAAGGAGAGACCCAGTACTTC. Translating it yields CAINQQEGETQYF.

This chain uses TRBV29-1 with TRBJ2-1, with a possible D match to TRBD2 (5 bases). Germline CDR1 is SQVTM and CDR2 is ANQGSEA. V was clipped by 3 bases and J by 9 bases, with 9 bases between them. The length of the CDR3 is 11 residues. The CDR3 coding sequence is TGCAGCGTTGACGGGAACAGTGAGCAGTTCTTC. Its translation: CSVDGNSEQFF.

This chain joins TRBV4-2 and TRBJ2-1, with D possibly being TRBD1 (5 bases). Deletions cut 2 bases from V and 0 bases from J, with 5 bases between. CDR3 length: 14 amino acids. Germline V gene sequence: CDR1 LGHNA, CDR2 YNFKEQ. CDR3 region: CASSQQGSYNEQFF. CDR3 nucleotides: TGTGCCAGCAGCCAACAGGGCTCCTACAATGAGCAGTTCTTC.

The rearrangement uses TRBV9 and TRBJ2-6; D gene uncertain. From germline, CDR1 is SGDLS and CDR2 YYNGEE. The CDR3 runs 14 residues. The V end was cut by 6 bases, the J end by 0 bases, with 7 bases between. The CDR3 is CASKRASGANVLTF. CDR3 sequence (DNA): TGTGCCAGCAAAAGGGCCTCTGGGGCCAACGTCCTGACTTTC.

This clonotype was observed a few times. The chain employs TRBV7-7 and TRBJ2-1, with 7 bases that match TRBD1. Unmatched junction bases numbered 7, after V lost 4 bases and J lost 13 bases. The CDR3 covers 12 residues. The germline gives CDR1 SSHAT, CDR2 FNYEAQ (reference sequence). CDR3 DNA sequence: TGTGCCAGCAGCTCCCCCGGGACAGAACAGTTCTTC. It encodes CASSSPGTEQFF.

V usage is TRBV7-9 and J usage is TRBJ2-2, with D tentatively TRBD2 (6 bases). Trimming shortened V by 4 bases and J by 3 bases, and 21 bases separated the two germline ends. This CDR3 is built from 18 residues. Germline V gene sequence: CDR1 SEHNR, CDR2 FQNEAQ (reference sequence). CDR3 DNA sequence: TGTGCCAGCAGCTCCGTAAGAGGGACTGTATCTTACACCGGGGAGCTGTTTTTT. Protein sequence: CASSSVRGTVSYTGELFF.

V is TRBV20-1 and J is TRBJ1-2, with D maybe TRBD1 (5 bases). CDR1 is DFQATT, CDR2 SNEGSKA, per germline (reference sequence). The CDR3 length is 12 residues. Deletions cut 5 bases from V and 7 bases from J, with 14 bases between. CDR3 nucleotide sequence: TGCAGTGCTCTTAAAGGGGCGCTTGGCTACACCTTC. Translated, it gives CSALKGALGYTF.

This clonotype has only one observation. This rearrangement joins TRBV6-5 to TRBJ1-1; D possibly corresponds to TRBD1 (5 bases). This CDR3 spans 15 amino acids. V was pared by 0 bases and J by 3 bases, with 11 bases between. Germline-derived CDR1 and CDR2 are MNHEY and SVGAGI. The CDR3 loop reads CASSYSKGWYTEAFF. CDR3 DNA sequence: TGTGCCAGCAGTTACTCGAAGGGGTGGTACACTGAAGCTTTCTTT.

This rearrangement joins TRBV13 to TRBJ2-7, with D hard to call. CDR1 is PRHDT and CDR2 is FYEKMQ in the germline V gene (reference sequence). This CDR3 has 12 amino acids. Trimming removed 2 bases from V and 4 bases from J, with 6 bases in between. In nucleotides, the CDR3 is TGTGCCAGCAGCTTACTGAGATACGAGCAGTACTTC. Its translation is CASSLLRYEQYF.

Here the CDR3 reads CASSTSTGYGYEQYF. DNA of the CDR3: TGTGCCAGCAGTACATCGACAGGGTACGGCTACGAGCAGTACTTC. V and J are TRBV27 and TRBJ2-7, with 7 bases that match TRBD1. V shed 5 bases, J shed 3 bases, and the junction held 10 bases outside the gene matches. The germline CDR1 and CDR2 sequences are MNHEY and SMNVEV (reference sequence). The CDR3 totals 15 residues.

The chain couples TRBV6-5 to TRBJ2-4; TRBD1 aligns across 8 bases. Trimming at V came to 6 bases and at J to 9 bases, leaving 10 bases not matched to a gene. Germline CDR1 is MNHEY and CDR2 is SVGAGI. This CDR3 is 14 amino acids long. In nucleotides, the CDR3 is TGTGCCAGCAGCAATACGGACAGGGCTGGCATTCAGTACTTC. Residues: CASSNTDRAGIQYF.

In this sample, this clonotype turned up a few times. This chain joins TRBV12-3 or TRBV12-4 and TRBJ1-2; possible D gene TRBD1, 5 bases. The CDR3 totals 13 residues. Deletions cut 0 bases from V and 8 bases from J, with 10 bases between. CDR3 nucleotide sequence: TGTGCCAGCAGTTTAGCAGGGGCCCAAGGCTACACCTTC. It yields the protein CASSLAGAQGYTF.

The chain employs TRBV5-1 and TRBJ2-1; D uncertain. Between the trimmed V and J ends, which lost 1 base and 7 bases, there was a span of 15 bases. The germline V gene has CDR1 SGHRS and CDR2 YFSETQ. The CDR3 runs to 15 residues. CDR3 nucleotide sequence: TGCGCCAGCAGCTTGACCAGCCGACCGCCGAATGAGCAGTTCTTC. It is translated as CASSLTSRPPNEQFF.

CDR3 in DNA: TGCGCCAGCAGCACCGGGACAGGCATCGCAGATACGCAGTATTTT. Its protein is CASSTGTGIADTQYF. This chain joins TRBV5-1 and TRBJ2-3; TRBD1 aligns across 8 bases. The V and J ends lost 4 bases and 4 bases, in that order; junction bases with no gene match: 8. The V gene's germline CDR1 is SGHRS and CDR2 YFSETQ. CDR3 size: 15 residues.

CDR3 protein: CASSATPNEQFF. CDR3 nucleotides: TGTGCCAGCAGCGCCACCCCCAATGAGCAGTTCTTC. The chain uses TRBV7-9 and TRBJ2-1; D call uncertain. Germline V lookup: CDR1 SEHNR, CDR2 FQNEAQ (reference sequence). The CDR3 is 12 residues long. V was shortened by 5 bases and J by 6 bases, with 8 bases between the two germline ends.

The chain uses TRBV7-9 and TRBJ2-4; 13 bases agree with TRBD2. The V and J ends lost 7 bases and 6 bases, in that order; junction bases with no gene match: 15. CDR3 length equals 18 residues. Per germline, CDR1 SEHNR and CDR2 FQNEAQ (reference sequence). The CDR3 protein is CASTLRLAGGSGRNIQYF. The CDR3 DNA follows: TGTGCCAGCACCTTGAGACTAGCGGGAGGAAGTGGGAGAAACATTCAGTACTTC. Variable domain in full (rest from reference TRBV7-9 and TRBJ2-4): DTGVSQNPRHKITKRGQNVTFRCDPISEHNRLYWYRQTLGQGPEFLTYFQNEAQLEKSRLLSDRFSAERPKGSFSTLEIQRTEQGDSAMYLCASTLRLAGGSGRNIQYFGAGTRLSVL.

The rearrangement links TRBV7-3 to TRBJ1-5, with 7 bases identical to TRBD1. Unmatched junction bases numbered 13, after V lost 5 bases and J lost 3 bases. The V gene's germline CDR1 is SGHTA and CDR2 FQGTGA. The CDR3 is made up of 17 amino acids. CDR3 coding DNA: TGTGCCAGCAGCGAATCTCCGACAGGGATGGACAATCAGCCCCAGCATTTT. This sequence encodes CASSESPTGMDNQPQHF.

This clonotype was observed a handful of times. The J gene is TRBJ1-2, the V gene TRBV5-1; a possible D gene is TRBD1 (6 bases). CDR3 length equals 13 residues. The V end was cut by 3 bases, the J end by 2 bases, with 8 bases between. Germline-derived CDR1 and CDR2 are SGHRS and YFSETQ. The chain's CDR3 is CASSSGTNYGYTF. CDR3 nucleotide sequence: TGCGCCAGCAGCTCCGGGACAAACTATGGCTACACCTTC.

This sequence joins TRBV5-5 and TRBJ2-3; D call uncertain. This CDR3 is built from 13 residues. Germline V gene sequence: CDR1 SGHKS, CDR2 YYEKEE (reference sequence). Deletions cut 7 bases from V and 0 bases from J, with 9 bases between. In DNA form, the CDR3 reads TGTGCCAGCGGGTTCCCGAGCACAGATACGCAGTATTTT. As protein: CASGFPSTDTQYF.

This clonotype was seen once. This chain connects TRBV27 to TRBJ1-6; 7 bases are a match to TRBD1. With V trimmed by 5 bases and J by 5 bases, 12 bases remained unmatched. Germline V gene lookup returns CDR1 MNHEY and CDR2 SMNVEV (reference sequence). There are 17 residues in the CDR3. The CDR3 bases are TGTGCCAGCAGTCTGATACCGGGACAGAGCCATAATTCACCCCTCCACTTT. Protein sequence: CASSLIPGQSHNSPLHF.

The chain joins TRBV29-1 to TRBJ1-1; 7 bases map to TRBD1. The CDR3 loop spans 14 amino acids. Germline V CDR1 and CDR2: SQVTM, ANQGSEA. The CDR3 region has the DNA TGCAGTGGGGGTCGACAGGGAATGGGGACTGAAGCTTTCTTT. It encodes CSGGRQGMGTEAFF.

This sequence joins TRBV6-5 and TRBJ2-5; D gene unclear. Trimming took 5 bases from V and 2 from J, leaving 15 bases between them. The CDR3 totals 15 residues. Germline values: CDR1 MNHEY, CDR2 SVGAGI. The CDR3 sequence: CASSPTLASQETQYF. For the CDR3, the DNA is TGTGCCAGCAGTCCTACTCTCGCTTCGCAAGAGACCCAGTACTTC.

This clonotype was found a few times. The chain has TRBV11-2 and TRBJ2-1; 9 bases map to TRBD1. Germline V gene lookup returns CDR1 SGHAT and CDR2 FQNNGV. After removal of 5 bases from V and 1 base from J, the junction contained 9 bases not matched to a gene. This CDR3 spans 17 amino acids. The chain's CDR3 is CASSQDSDRGSYNEQFF. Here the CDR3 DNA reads TGTGCCAGCAGCCAGGATTCGGACAGGGGTTCCTACAATGAGCAGTTCTTC.